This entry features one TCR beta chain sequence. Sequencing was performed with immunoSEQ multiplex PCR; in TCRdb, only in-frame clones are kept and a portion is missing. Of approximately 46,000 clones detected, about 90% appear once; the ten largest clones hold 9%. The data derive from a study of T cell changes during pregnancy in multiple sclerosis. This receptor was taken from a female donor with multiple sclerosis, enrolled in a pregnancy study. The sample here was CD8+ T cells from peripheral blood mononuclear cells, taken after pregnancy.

The CDR3 loop is CAISSGEKADTQYF. The CDR3 coding sequence is TGTGCCATCAGTTCGGGAGAGAAGGCAGATACGCAGTATTTT. V and J are TRBV10-3 and TRBJ2-3; TRBD2 is a possible D gene (6 bases). Germline assignment: CDR1 ENHRY and CDR2 SYGVKD. CDR3 length: 14 amino acids. The germline V and J ends were trimmed by 5 bases and 4 bases, with 13 bases remaining between them.